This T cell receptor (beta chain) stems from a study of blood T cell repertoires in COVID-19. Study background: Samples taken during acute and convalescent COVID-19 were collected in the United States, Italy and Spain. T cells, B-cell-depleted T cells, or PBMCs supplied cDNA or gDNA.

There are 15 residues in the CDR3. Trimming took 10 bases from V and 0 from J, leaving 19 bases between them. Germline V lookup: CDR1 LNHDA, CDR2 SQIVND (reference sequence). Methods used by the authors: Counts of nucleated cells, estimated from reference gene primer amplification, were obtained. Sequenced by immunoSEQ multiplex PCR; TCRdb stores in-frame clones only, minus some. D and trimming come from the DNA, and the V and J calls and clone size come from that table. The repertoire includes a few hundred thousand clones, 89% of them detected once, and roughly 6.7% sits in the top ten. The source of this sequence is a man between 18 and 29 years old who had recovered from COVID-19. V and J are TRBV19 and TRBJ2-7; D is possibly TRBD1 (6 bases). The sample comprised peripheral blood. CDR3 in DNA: TGTGCCACCGCCCGCGACAGGCAGATCTCCTACGAGCAGTACTTC. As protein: CATARDRQISYEQYF.